The 29 T cell receptor beta chains below were found in one sample sequenced in a study of CD4 T cell repertoires in COVID-19. No culture step preceded sequencing of the ex vivo isolated memory T cells. TCRdb's copy holds only in-frame clones and misses some; the assay was immunoSEQ multiplex PCR. This table has approximately 22,000 clones, around 87% appearing once. The sample here was central memory CD4+ T cells from blood, taken before the COVID-19 pandemic. These TCRs come from a human donor who had COVID-19.

The rearrangement uses TRBV6-1 and TRBJ2-7, with a tentative D call TRBD1 (8 bases). This CDR3 has 15 residues. Trimming stripped 6 bases from V and 7 bases from J, with 22 bases between. From germline, CDR1 is MNHNS and CDR2 SASEGT. CDR3 sequence: CASRAVGQGAGEQYF. In DNA, the CDR3 is TGTGCCAGCAGGGCCGTTGGACAGGGAGCGGGAGAGCAGTACTTC.

This clone has just one count. The chain recombines TRBV4-1 with TRBJ2-5; 9 positions agree with TRBD2. Germline assignment: CDR1 MGHRA and CDR2 YSYEKL. The ends lost 1 base at V and 3 bases at J; junction bases unmatched: 6. This CDR3 is 16 amino acids long. This CDR3 is CASSQVQRGDEETQYF. In DNA form, the CDR3 reads TGCGCCAGCAGCCAAGTCCAGCGGGGGGATGAAGAGACCCAGTACTTC.

The gene calls are TRBV19 and TRBJ1-4; TRBD1 is a possible D gene (5 bases). Per the germline V gene, CDR1 is LNHDA and CDR2 is SQIVND (reference sequence). The CDR3 runs 14 residues. V was clipped by 4 bases and J by 4 bases, with 10 bases between them. The chain's CDR3 is CASSTDSFNEKLFF. The CDR3 DNA sequence: TGTGCCAGTAGTACCGACAGTTTTAATGAAAAACTGTTTTTT.

This clone was counted once. The genes are TRBV18 and TRBJ1-2, with 7 nucleotides matching TRBD1. Germline CDR1 and CDR2: KGHSH and LQKENI. Germline trimming cut 2 bases from V and 5 bases from J; bases unmatched to any gene: 2. This CDR3 region has 13 residues. Here the CDR3 DNA reads TGTGCCAGCTCACCAGGGACAGATTATGGCTACACCTTC. It codes for CASSPGTDYGYTF.

V is TRBV11-2 and J is TRBJ1-1; D may be TRBD1 (5 bases). Germline V gene data show CDR1 as SGHAT and CDR2 as FQNNGV. Trimming took off 1 base at V and 2 bases at J, with 8 bases between the two ends. This CDR3 spans 14 amino acids. The CDR3 coding sequence is TGTGCCAGCAGCTTAGTAACAGGCAACACTGAAGCTTTCTTT. This sequence encodes CASSLVTGNTEAFF.

The chain employs TRBV6-1 and TRBJ2-5; 7 bases map to TRBD1. Losses at the gene ends were 8 bases for V and 1 base for J; bases not matched to a gene: 10. CDR3 size: 15 residues. Per germline, CDR1 MNHNS and CDR2 SASEGT. In DNA form, the CDR3 reads TGTGCCAGCGGCTTGCCAGGGGGTGGCCAAGAGACCCAGTACTTC. Amino acid sequence: CASGLPGGGQETQYF.

This clone was detected only once. The V and J genes are TRBV18 and TRBJ1-2; 9 positions match TRBD1. The V gene end was trimmed by 6 bases and the J gene end by 2 bases; junction bases not matched to a gene: 13. The CDR3 extends over 17 amino acids. Germline CDR1 reads KGHSH; CDR2 reads LQKENI. The CDR3 sequence is CASSPRTSGTGNYGYTF. The CDR3 DNA follows: TGTGCCAGCTCCCCCAGAACCTCCGGGACAGGGAACTATGGCTACACCTTC.

This chain links TRBV6-1 with TRBJ1-6; maybe TRBD1 (6 bases). Germline CDR1 MNHNS, CDR2 SASEGT. Trimming stripped 2 bases from V and 8 bases from J, with 13 bases between. CDR3 length: 15 residues. CDR3: CASSELAGAYSPLHF. In DNA, the CDR3 is TGTGCCAGCAGTGAATTGGCAGGGGCATATTCACCCCTCCACTTT.

V gene TRBV7-7 combines with J gene TRBJ2-5; a weak D match, TRBD2 (6 bases). From germline, CDR1 is SSHAT and CDR2 FNYEAQ (reference sequence). The CDR3 spans 15 residues. Trimming cost V 1 base and J 5 bases, with 14 bases left between them. CDR3 in DNA: TGTGCCAGCAGCTTAGGGGACTTCCCTGGGGAGACCCAGTACTTC. It encodes CASSLGDFPGETQYF.

This clone was observed once. This chain connects TRBV4-2 to TRBJ1-5; TRBD1 might be the D (5 bases). Germline lookup yields CDR1 LGHNA and CDR2 YNFKEQ. The CDR3 covers 15 residues. V lost 0 bases and J 3 bases, leaving 9 bases between the germline ends. The DNA for the CDR3 is TGTGCCAGCAGCCAAGACGGGGGGAACAATCAGCCCCAGCATTTT. Encoded protein: CASSQDGGNNQPQHF.

This clone was counted once. This chain uses TRBV5-4 with TRBJ1-6; tentatively, D is TRBD1 (5 bases). Trimming left V 2 bases short and J 8 bases short, with 8 bases between. The CDR3 contains 13 residues. The germline V gene encodes CDR1 SGHNT and CDR2 YYREEE (reference sequence). The CDR3 is CASSFAGDSPLHF. The CDR3 nucleotides read TGTGCCAGCAGCTTTGCGGGGGATTCACCCCTCCACTTT.

This clone was detected once. The chain is built from TRBV28 and TRBJ1-5; 7 nucleotides line up with TRBD1. Germline-derived CDR1 and CDR2 are MDHEN and SYDVKM. The CDR3 covers 19 residues. Losses at the gene ends were 5 bases for V and 3 bases for J; bases not matched to a gene: 19. In DNA form, the CDR3 reads TGTGCCAGCAGTCCTTTTGTAAGGGGGCCAATGTTAATCAATCAGCCCCAGCATTTT. Translated: CASSPFVRGPMLINQPQHF.

The chain carries TRBV19 and TRBJ2-7, with 9 bases aligning to TRBD2. The V gene's germline CDR1 is LNHDA and CDR2 SQIVND (reference sequence). This CDR3 has 15 amino acids. V lost 3 bases and J lost 0; bases outside the gene matches: 3. The CDR3 region is CASSIRLADSYEQYF. CDR3 coding DNA: TGTGCCAGTAGTATTCGACTAGCGGACTCCTACGAGCAGTACTTC.

The rearrangement uses TRBV18 and TRBJ1-5, with TRBD1 matching over 10 bases. CDR3 length: 15 amino acids. Germline CDR1 reads KGHSH; CDR2 reads LQKENI. Trimming cost V 3 bases and J 1 base; bases outside gene matches: 0. The DNA of the CDR3 is TGTGCCAGCTCACCGGGACAGGGGAGCAATCAGCCCCAGCATTTT. It codes for CASSPGQGSNQPQHF.

V usage is TRBV28 and J usage is TRBJ2-5; D not certain. This CDR3 has 15 residues. Germline assignment: CDR1 MDHEN and CDR2 SYDVKM. Trimming stripped 5 bases from V and 5 bases from J, with 18 bases between. The CDR3 DNA reads as TGTGCCAGCAGTACCGAAGCGTCCCGTGGGGAGACCCAGTACTTC. As protein: CASSTEASRGETQYF.

The V gene is TRBV6-1, the J gene TRBJ2-5, with D perhaps TRBD1 (6 bases). The V gene's germline CDR1 is MNHNS and CDR2 SASEGT. This CDR3 has 13 amino acids. Trimming took 4 bases from V and 2 from J, leaving 8 bases between them. The CDR3 protein is CASSGTEQETQYF. CDR3 DNA sequence: TGTGCCAGCAGTGGGACAGAACAAGAGACCCAGTACTTC.

V and J are TRBV7-9 and TRBJ2-1, with 9 bases lining up with TRBD1. Germline V gene sequence: CDR1 SEHNR, CDR2 FQNEAQ (reference sequence). The V segment lost 5 bases and the J segment 2 bases; nucleotides outside the gene matches: 10. The CDR3 is 17 residues long. CDR3 in DNA: TGTGCCAGCAGCCGGCACAGGGGGCTTGTCACCTACAATGAGCAGTTCTTC. Its protein is CASSRHRGLVTYNEQFF.

V usage is TRBV2 and J usage is TRBJ1-3, with D uncertain. Germline CDR1 is SNHLY and CDR2 is FYNNEI. Trimming removed 5 bases at V and 0 bases at J, with 5 bases between. The length of the CDR3 is 13 residues. The CDR3 nucleotides read TGTGCCAGCAGTTCGTACTCTGGAAACACCATATATTTT. This translates into CASSSYSGNTIYF.

This clone has only one observation. The chain joins TRBV14 to TRBJ1-6, with unresolved D. The V end lost 7 bases, the J end lost 2 bases, and 9 bases lay between the germline ends. CDR3 length equals 14 residues. Germline CDR1 reads SGHDN; CDR2 reads FVKESK. The CDR3 coding sequence is TGTGCCAGCACAGGTAGCGCCTATAATTCACCCCTCCACTTT. Translating gives CASTGSAYNSPLHF. The full variable domain, in which reference TRBV14 and TRBJ1-6 provide the parts outside the CDR3, is EAGVTQFPSHSVIEKGQTVTLRCDPISGHDNLYWYRRVMGKEIKFLLHFVKESKQDESGMPNNRFLAERTGGTYSTLKVQPAELEDSGVYFCASTGSAYNSPLHFGNGTRLTVT.

J is TRBJ1-2 and V is TRBV5-1; TRBD1 is a possible D gene (5 bases). The CDR3 contains 15 residues. The germline V gene encodes CDR1 SGHRS and CDR2 YFSETQ. Deletions cut 0 bases from V and 3 bases from J, with 12 bases between. The CDR3 nucleotides read TGCGCCAGCAGCTTGGAGGGGCCCCCGGACTATGGCTACACCTTC. Amino acid sequence: CASSLEGPPDYGYTF.

This sequence joins TRBV7-8 and TRBJ1-1; a weak D match, TRBD1 (6 bases). Per germline, CDR1 SGHVS and CDR2 FQNEAQ. Deletions cut 3 bases from V and 0 bases from J, with 14 bases between. The CDR3 totals 16 residues. The CDR3 sequence is CASSFAGQFMNTEAFF. The CDR3 nucleotides read TGTGCCAGCAGCTTTGCTGGACAGTTCATGAACACTGAAGCTTTCTTT.

The chain is built from TRBV21-1 and TRBJ1-1; TRBD1, the table's D call, lacks a check against the DNA. TRBV21-1 is a documented pseudogene. This CDR3 has 13 residues. CDR3 sequence: CASSLFWATEAFF. DNA of the CDR3: TGTGCCAGCAGCCTCTTTTGGGCGACTGAAGCTTTCTTT.

The genes are TRBV30 and TRBJ1-5; D might be TRBD1 (6 bases). Trimming shortened V by 2 bases and J by 1 base, and 18 bases separated the two germline ends. The CDR3 sequence is 17 residues long. Germline V gene data show CDR1 as GTSNPN and CDR2 as SVGIG (reference sequence). This CDR3 reads CAWSPLGGGGSNQPQHF. The CDR3, as DNA: TGTGCCTGGAGTCCCCTTGGAGGGGGAGGGAGCAATCAGCCCCAGCATTTT.

This sequence joins TRBV18 and TRBJ2-5; 7 positions agree with TRBD2. Germline V gives CDR1 KGHSH, CDR2 LQKENI. The junction had 10 bases not matched to a gene; V was cut back by 5 bases and J by 4 bases. CDR3 length equals 15 residues. This CDR3 is CASSASGTYLETQYF. In DNA form, the CDR3 reads TGTGCCAGCTCAGCGAGCGGGACGTACTTAGAGACCCAGTACTTC.

This chain links TRBV19 with TRBJ1-5; D is possibly TRBD1 (6 bases). CDR3 length: 16 residues. Per the germline V gene, CDR1 is LNHDA and CDR2 is SQIVND (reference sequence). V lost 3 bases and J lost 0, with 12 bases in between. CDR3: CASSILDSYSNQPQHF. DNA of the CDR3: TGTGCCAGTAGTATCCTGGACAGTTATAGCAATCAGCCCCAGCATTTT.

This sequence joins TRBV13 and TRBJ2-7; D not certain. The germline V and J ends were trimmed by 4 bases and 4 bases, with 5 bases remaining between them. Germline CDR1 reads PRHDT; CDR2 reads FYEKMQ (reference sequence). The CDR3 contains 11 residues. Here the CDR3 DNA reads TGTGCCAGCAGCTCCCAATACGAGCAGTACTTC. Translating gives CASSSQYEQYF.

The chain links TRBV2 to TRBJ1-2, with D hard to call. This CDR3 spans 14 amino acids. The V gene's germline CDR1 is SNHLY and CDR2 FYNNEI. The V end lost 1 base, the J end lost 0 bases, and 6 bases lay between the germline ends. The CDR3 spells CASSEGESNYGYTF. Here the CDR3 DNA reads TGTGCCAGCAGTGAAGGGGAGTCTAACTATGGCTACACCTTC.

The V gene is TRBV6-1, the J gene TRBJ2-7, with D possibly being TRBD2 (6 bases). The CDR3 has 13 residues. V was clipped by 2 bases and J by 7 bases, with 12 bases between them. CDR1 MNHNS and CDR2 SASEGT come from the germline V gene. The CDR3 is CASSEQAAGEQYF. The DNA of the CDR3 is TGTGCCAGCAGTGAACAGGCCGCGGGGGAGCAGTACTTC.

The chain combines TRBV5-1 with TRBJ2-7; D unclear. Trimming cost V 1 base and J 0 bases, with 5 bases left between them. The CDR3 totals 13 residues. CDR1 is SGHRS and CDR2 is YFSETQ in the germline V gene. The CDR3 region is CASSLRGSYEQYF. In nucleotides, the CDR3 is TGCGCCAGCAGCTTGCGAGGCTCCTACGAGCAGTACTTC.